This T cell receptor beta chain was documented in a study of shared clonotypes between healthy human individuals. For sorted subsets, roughly 200 ng DNA per replicate equaled some 27,000 T cell genomes. Profiled with immunoSEQ multiplex PCR; TCRdb holds only in-frame clones, not every one. The sample holds some 2.4 million clones, more than 85% seen once. V was shortened by 0 bases and J by 10 bases, with 11 bases between the two germline ends. Germline values: CDR1 SGDLS, CDR2 YYNGEE. The CDR3 runs 13 residues. Sequencing was performed on naive CD4+ T cells from PBMCs. Subset here: CD45RA+ positively selected. The chain couples TRBV9 to TRBJ2-1; D uncertain. The source of this sequence is a young man in good health. Some clones in this sample may be carry-over from other donors' samples. The CDR3 protein is CASSVVSGGEQFF. The CDR3 coding sequence is TGTGCCAGCAGCGTAGTTTCGGGTGGGGAGCAGTTCTTC.